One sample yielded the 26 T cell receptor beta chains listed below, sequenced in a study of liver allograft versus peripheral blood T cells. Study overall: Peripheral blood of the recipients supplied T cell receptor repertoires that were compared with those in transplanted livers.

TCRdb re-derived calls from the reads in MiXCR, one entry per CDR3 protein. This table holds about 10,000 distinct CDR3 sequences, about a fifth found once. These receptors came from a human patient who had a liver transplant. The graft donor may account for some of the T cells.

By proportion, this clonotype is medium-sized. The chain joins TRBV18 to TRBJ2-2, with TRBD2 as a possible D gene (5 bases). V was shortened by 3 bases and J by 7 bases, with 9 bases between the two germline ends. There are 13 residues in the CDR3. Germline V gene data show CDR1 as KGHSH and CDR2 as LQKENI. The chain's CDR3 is CASSPEEGGELFF. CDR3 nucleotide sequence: TGTGCCAGCTCACCGGAAGAGGGCGGGGAGCTGTTTTTT.

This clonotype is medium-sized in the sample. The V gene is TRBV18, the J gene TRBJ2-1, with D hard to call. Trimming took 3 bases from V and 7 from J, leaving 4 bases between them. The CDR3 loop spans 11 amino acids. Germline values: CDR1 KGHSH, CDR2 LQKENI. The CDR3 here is CASSPKNEQFF. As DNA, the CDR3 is TGTGCCAGCTCACCGAAAAATGAGCAGTTCTTC.

CDR3: CASSLGPGLPRGETQYF. The CDR3 DNA is TGTGCCAGCAGCTTGGGGCCGGGTCTTCCCCGAGGGGAGACCCAGTACTTC. The V call is TRBV5-6, the J call TRBJ2-5; the D gene is possibly TRBD2 (5 bases). The ends were cut back, 0 bases at V and 5 bases at J, with 20 bases in the middle. The CDR3 is 17 residues long. Germline V gene data show CDR1 as SGHDT and CDR2 as YYEEEE.

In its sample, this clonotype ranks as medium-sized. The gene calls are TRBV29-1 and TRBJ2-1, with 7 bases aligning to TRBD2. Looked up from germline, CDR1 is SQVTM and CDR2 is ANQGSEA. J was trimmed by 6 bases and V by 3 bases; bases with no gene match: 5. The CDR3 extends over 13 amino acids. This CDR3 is CSVDPGLSNEQFF. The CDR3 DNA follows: TGCAGCGTTGATCCGGGACTATCCAATGAGCAGTTCTTC.

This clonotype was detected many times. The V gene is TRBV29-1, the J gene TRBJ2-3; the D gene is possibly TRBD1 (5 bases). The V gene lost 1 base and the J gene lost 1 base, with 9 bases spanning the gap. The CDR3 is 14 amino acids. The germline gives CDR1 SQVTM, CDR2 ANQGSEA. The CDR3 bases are TGCAGCGTTGAAGGAGGCAGGGGCACAGATACGCAGTATTTT. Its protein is CSVEGGRGTDTQYF.

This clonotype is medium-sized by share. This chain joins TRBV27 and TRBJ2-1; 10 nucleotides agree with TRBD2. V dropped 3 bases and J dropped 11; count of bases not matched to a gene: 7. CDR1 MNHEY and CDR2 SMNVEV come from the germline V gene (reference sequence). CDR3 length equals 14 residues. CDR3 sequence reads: CASSLNSGRIKQFF. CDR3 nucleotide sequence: TGTGCCAGCAGTTTGAATAGCGGGAGGATTAAGCAGTTCTTC.

The CDR3 is CSARDKASGASTGELFF. For the CDR3, the DNA is TGCAGTGCTAGAGATAAGGCTAGCGGGGCCTCAACCGGGGAGCTGTTTTTT. The V call is TRBV20-1, the J call TRBJ2-2; TRBD2 matches 9 bases. The J segment lost 5 bases and the V segment lost 0 bases, leaving 10 bases of the junction unmatched. Germline CDR1 DFQATT, CDR2 SNEGSKA (reference sequence). This CDR3 is built from 17 residues.

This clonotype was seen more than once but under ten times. The CDR3 loop reads CAWSVNLGSTEAFF. The CDR3 nucleotides are TGTGCCTGGAGTGTTAATCTGGGGAGCACTGAAGCTTTCTTT. This chain connects TRBV30 to TRBJ1-1; no firm D call. The CDR3 is made up of 14 amino acids. Germline CDR1 is GTSNPN and CDR2 is SVGIG (reference sequence). The V end lost 0 bases, the J end lost 4 bases, and 12 bases lay between the germline ends.

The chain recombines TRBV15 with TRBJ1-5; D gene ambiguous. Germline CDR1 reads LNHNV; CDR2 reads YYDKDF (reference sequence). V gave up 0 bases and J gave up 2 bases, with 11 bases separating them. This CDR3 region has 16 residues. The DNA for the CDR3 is TGTGCCACCAGCAGAGATCGGAGTGGCGGCAATCAGCCCCAGCATTTT. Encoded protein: CATSRDRSGGNQPQHF. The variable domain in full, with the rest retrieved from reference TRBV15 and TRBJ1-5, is DAMVIQNPRYQVTQFGKPVTLSCSQTLNHNVMYWYQQKSSQAPKLLFHYYDKDFNNEADTPDNFQSRRPNTSFCFLDIRSPGLGDTAMYLCATSRDRSGGNQPQHFGDGTRLSIL.

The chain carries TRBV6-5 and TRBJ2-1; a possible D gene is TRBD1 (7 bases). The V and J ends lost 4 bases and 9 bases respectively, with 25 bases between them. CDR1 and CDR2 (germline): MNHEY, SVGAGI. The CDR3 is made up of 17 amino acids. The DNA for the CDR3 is TGTGCCAGCAGTTCCCCCCCCAGGCAGCAGGGGGGCGGTGAGCAGTTCTTC. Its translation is CASSSPPRQQGGGEQFF.

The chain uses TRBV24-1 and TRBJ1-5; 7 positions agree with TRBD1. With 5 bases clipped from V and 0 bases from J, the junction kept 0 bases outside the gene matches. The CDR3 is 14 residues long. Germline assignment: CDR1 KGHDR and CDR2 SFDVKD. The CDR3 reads CATSGQGSNQPQHF. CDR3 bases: TGTGCCACCAGTGGACAGGGTAGCAATCAGCCCCAGCATTTT.

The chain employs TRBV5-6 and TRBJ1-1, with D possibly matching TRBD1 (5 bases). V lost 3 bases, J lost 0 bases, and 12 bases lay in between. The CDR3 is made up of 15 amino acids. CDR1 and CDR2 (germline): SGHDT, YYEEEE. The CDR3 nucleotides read TGTGCCAGCAGCTGGCAAGGGACTATGAACACTGAAGCTTTCTTT. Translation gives CASSWQGTMNTEAFF.

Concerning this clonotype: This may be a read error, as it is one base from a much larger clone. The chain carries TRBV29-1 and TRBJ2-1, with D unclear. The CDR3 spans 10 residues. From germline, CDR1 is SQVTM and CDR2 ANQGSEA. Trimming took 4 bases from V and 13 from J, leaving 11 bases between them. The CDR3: CSVALETQFF. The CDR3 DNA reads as TGCAGCGTTGCTTTGGAAACTCAGTTCTTC.

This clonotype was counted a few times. CDR3 loop: CASSPDREFYGYTF. The DNA of the CDR3 is TGTGCCAGCTCCCCCGACAGGGAGTTCTATGGCTACACCTTC. The chain carries TRBV19 and TRBJ1-2, with TRBD1 matching 7 bases. This CDR3 region has 14 residues. V shed 9 bases, J shed 4 bases, and the junction held 11 bases outside the gene matches. The germline CDR1 and CDR2 sequences are LNHDA and SQIVND (reference sequence).

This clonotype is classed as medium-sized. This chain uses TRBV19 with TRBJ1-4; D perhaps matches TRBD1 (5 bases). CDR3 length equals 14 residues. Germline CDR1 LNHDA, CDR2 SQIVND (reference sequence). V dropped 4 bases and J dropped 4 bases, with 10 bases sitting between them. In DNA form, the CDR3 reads TGTGCCAGTAGTAACTTGGGGGGTAATGAAAAACTGTTTTTT. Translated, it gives CASSNLGGNEKLFF.

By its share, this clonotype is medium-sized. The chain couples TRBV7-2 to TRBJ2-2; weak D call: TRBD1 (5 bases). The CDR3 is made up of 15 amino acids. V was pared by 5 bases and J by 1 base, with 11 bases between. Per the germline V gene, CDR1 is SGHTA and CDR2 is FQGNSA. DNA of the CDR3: TGTGCCAGCAGCATGCAAGGACAGAACACCGGGGAGCTGTTTTTT. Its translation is CASSMQGQNTGELFF.

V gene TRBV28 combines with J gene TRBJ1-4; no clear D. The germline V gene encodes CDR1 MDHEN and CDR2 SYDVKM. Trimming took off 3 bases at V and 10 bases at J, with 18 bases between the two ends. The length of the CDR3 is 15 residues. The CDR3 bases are TGTGCCAGCAGTTTTCTATCCCAAGTTGGAGGAAAACTGTTTTTT. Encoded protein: CASSFLSQVGGKLFF.

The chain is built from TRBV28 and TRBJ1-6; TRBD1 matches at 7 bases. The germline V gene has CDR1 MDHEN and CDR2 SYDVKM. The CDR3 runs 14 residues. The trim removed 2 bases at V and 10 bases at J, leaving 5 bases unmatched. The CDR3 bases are TGTGCCAGCAGTTTAGACAGGGCCGCCTCACCCCTCCACTTT. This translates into CASSLDRAASPLHF.

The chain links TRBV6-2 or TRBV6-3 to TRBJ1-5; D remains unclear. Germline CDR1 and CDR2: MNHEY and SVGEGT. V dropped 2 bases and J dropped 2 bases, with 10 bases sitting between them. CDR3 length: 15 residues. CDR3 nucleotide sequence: TGTGCCAGCAGTTACGGAGTAGTTGGCAATCAGCCCCAGCATTTT. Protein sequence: CASSYGVVGNQPQHF.

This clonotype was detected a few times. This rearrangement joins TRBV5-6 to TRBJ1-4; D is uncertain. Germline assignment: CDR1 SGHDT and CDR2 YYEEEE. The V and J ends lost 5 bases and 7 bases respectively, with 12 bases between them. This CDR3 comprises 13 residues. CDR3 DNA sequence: TGTGCCAGCAGTTCTGACGCCGTTGAAAAACTGTTTTTT. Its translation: CASSSDAVEKLFF.

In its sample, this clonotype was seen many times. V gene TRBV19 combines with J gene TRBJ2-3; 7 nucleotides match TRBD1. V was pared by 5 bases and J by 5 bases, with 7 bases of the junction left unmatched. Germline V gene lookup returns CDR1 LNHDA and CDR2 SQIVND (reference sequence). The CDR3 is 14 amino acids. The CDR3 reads CASSLQGPEDTQYF. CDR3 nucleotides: TGTGCCAGTAGTCTACAGGGGCCCGAAGATACGCAGTATTTT.

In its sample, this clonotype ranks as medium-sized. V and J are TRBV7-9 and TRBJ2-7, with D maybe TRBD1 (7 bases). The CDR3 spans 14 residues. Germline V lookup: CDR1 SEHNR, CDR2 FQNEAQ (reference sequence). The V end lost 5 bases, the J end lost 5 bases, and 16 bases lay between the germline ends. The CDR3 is CASSDTGEAHEQYF. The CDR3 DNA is TGTGCCAGCAGCGACACAGGGGAGGCTCACGAGCAGTACTTC.

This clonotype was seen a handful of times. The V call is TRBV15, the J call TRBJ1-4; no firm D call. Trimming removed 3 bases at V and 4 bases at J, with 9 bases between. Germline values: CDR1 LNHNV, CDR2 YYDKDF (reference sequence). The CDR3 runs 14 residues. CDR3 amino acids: CATSSRVVNEKLFF. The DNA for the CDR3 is TGTGCCACCAGCAGTAGGGTGGTTAATGAAAAACTGTTTTTT. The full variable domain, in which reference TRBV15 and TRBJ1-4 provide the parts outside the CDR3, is DAMVIQNPRYQVTQFGKPVTLSCSQTLNHNVMYWYQQKSSQAPKLLFHYYDKDFNNEADTPDNFQSRRPNTSFCFLDIRSPGLGDTAMYLCATSSRVVNEKLFFGSGTQLSVL.

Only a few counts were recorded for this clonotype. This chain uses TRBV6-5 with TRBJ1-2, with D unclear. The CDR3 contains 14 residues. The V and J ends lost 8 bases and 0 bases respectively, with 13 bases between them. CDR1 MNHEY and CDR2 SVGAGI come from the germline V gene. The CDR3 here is CASYPGGANYGYTF. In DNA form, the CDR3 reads TGTGCCAGCTACCCCGGCGGTGCTAACTATGGCTACACCTTC.

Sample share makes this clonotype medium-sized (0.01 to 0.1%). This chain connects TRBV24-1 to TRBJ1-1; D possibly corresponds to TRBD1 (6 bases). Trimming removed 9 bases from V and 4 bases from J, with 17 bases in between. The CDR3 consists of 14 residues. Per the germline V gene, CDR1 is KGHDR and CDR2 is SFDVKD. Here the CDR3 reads CATSQTGLPTEAFF. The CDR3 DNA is TGTGCCACCTCGCAGACAGGTCTTCCCACTGAAGCTTTCTTT.

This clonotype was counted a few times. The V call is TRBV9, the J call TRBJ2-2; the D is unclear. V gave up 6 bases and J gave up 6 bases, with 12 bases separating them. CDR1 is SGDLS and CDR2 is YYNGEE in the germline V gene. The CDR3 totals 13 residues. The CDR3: CASTLHIAGELFF. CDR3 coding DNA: TGTGCCAGCACCCTCCACATCGCCGGGGAGCTGTTTTTT.